This T cell receptor (beta chain) was documented in a study of blood T cell repertoires in COVID-19 (dated by TCRdb to 2019 to 2021). Study-level background: Collaborator samples came from the United States, Italy and Spain and covered acute and convalescent phases of COVID-19. HLA class I and class II types, where available, came from metadata supplied by the sample provider rather than from assay-based typing. The prospective study material was composed of cDNA or gDNA derived from T cells, B-cell-depleted T cells, or PBMCs. Subjects who had been exposed to COVID-19, were actively infected with it, or had recovered from it provided the deeply sampled blood TCRbeta repertoires that made up the dataset. The repertoires were released in a freely available public database intended as a resource for research on the immune response to SARS-CoV-2. Samples came from the ongoing ImmuneRACE study (first 160 participants) plus 1,254 subjects from 6 global collaborators. Sample metadata almost always included a de-identified subject ID, COVID-19 status, age in years and sex.

Each collaborating institution followed its own protocols to collect whole blood in K2EDTA tubes. For TCRbeta analysis, collaborators shipped samples in one of three forms: frozen whole blood, isolated PBMCs, or DNA extracted from either of those sample types. Comment on this clone: Its antigen target is currently unknown. Per-base quality was not reported, and no clone a single base away is much larger than it.

Here is what the overall study found, with its caveats: The amount of clinical and demographic metadata varied by source and participant and was provided uncurated.

The immunoSEQ Assay, a bias-controlled multiplex PCR, was used to amplify TCRbeta CDR3 regions from genomic DNA. The original methods were these. The number of nucleated cells in each sample was estimated by amplification of reference gene primers within the assay. Sequence reads were collapsed and filtered to measure the absolute abundance of every unique TCRbeta CDR3 rearrangement. For each sample, productive Simpson clonality was calculated as the square root of Simpson's diversity index over productive rearrangements. The table was pulled from immuneACCESS by TCRdb, which kept in-frame rearrangements only. Such tables lose some clones; where checked, under half of the loss comes from unresolved V genes, and the rest has no known cause. V and J calls and clone size come straight from that table; D and trimming were deduced from the DNA. The sample table contains tens of thousands of clones; only one count was recorded for roughly 86% of them. The ten top clones hold less than 5% of the sample.

The germline V gene supplies CDR1 ENHRY and CDR2 SYGVKD. Trimming at the junction amounts to 4 bases on V and 3 bases on J, and the germline ends lie 13 bases apart. The CDR3 contains 14 residues, cysteine and phenylalanine counted. Of all the DNA, just the CDR3 is kept, 42 bases in frame from base 1. In this chain, TRBV10-3 is recombined with TRBJ2-7, and the D gene may be TRBD2, 6 bases matching. The sequence was collected from a man aged 50-59 years with active or convalescent COVID-19. Sequenced input: peripheral blood. Read as DNA, the sequence is TGTGCCATCAGTGGGAGACGGAGGGACTACGAGCAGTACTTC. Translation gives CAISGRRRDYEQYF.